This T cell receptor beta chain stems from a study of beta chain features in type 1 diabetes. Study-wide results and caveats: Significant though moderate, a shortening of TCRB CDR3s appeared in all four CD4+ subsets of Type 1 diabetes patients. Patients with type 1 diabetes carried fewer insertions and had more deletions at their VDJ junctions. In comparison with healthy donors, patients had naive, central memory and Treg TCRB repertoires that appeared more similar.

What was sequenced were expressed TCRB transcripts, since all of the isolated RNA had been reverse transcribed. Measured with immunoSEQ multiplex PCR; TCRdb has only the in-frame clones, and not every one. This table holds roughly 280,000 clones, about 24% found once. To note about this clone: Its cognate antigen is unknown.

The CDR3 totals 14 residues. Germline loops: CDR1 SGHRS, CDR2 YFSETQ. The V segment lost 4 bases and the J segment 7 bases; nucleotides outside the gene matches: 7. The chain uses TRBV5-1 and TRBJ2-1; 8 bases align to TRBD2. The specimen sequenced was naive CD4+ T cells from blood. The TCR sequence derives from a woman under 40 with type 1 diabetes. The CDR3 loop is CASSLGTRGNEQFF. CDR3 DNA sequence: TGCGCCAGCAGCCTCGGGACTAGAGGGAATGAGCAGTTCTTC.